A single sample gave rise to the 21 T cell receptor beta chains below, sequenced in a study of blood T cell repertoires in COVID-19. Sequenced by immunoSEQ multiplex PCR; TCRdb stores in-frame clones only, minus some. The data show some 190,000 clones, just under 85% seen once. The specimen sequenced was peripheral blood. The receptors were gathered from a woman aged 70-85 years with active or convalescent COVID-19.

The chain employs TRBV2 and TRBJ2-2, with TRBD2 matching 9 bases. The ends lost 6 bases at V and 0 bases at J; junction bases unmatched: 2. Germline values: CDR1 SNHLY, CDR2 FYNNEI. The CDR3 is 15 amino acids. The CDR3 loop is CASRTSGANTGELFF. The CDR3 nucleotides are TGTGCCAGCAGGACTAGCGGAGCGAACACCGGGGAGCTGTTTTTT.

V is TRBV5-1 and J is TRBJ2-1, with D perhaps TRBD1 (5 bases). Trimming removed 0 bases at V and 0 bases at J, with 10 bases between. This CDR3 has 16 residues. Germline CDR1 is SGHRS and CDR2 is YFSETQ. The DNA for the CDR3 is TGCGCCAGCAGCTTGGAACGACAGAGCTCCTACAATGAGCAGTTCTTC. It encodes CASSLERQSSYNEQFF.

The genes are TRBV6-5 and TRBJ2-3, with 7 positions matching TRBD1. Trimming took 11 bases from V and 7 from J; bases not matched to a gene: 9. CDR3 length: 12 amino acids. CDR1 and CDR2 (germline): MNHEY, SVGAGI. CDR3 amino acids: CASKGASNTQYF. The CDR3 bases are TGTGCCTCCAAGGGGGCCTCTAATACGCAGTATTTT.

The chain uses TRBV6-5 and TRBJ1-3, with D unresolved. Germline lookup yields CDR1 MNHEY and CDR2 SVGAGI. Trimming shortened V by 1 base and J by 4 bases, and 11 bases separated the two germline ends. CDR3 length: 15 residues. The CDR3 sequence: CASSYLSETGNTIYF. The CDR3 coding sequence is TGTGCCAGCAGTTACTTGTCAGAAACGGGAAACACCATATATTTT.

The chain couples TRBV7-2 to TRBJ2-3; 10 bases map to TRBD1. The V segment lost 5 bases and the J segment 5 bases; nucleotides outside the gene matches: 7. The germline V gene encodes CDR1 SGHTA and CDR2 FQGNSA. The CDR3 totals 15 residues. CDR3 in DNA: TGTGCCAGCAGCCCCAGACAGGGGGCAGTAGATACGCAGTATTTT. The encoded protein is CASSPRQGAVDTQYF.

This chain uses TRBV11-1 with TRBJ2-1, with 8 bases aligning to TRBD2. Unmatched junction bases numbered 5, after V lost 3 bases and J lost 4 bases. CDR1 SGHAT and CDR2 FQDESV come from the germline V gene (reference sequence). There are 15 residues in the CDR3. The CDR3 sequence: CASSFLAGGYNEQFF. The CDR3 DNA follows: TGTGCCAGCAGCTTTCTAGCGGGTGGATACAATGAGCAGTTCTTC.

V usage is TRBV2 and J usage is TRBJ2-4; 9 bases map to TRBD2. Germline V lookup: CDR1 SNHLY, CDR2 FYNNEI. This CDR3 comprises 18 residues. Unmatched junction bases numbered 13, after V lost 5 bases and J lost 2 bases. The CDR3 DNA reads TGTGCCAGCAGTTTGACATCGAGCGGGAGGAAGTCCAAAAACATTCAGTACTTC. It translates to CASSLTSSGRKSKNIQYF.

The V gene is TRBV5-1, the J gene TRBJ1-1, with D perhaps TRBD1 (5 bases). This CDR3 comprises 17 residues. V shed 0 bases and J shed 9 bases, with 24 bases lying between them. Germline V CDR1 and CDR2: SGHRS, YFSETQ. The DNA for the CDR3 is TGCGCCAGCAGCTTGGGCCGGGCGGGGCAGGTGGATCACAAAGCTTTCTTT. Protein sequence: CASSLGRAGQVDHKAFF.

J is TRBJ2-3 and V is TRBV6-5; tentative D call: TRBD2 (6 bases). The germline V gene has CDR1 MNHEY and CDR2 SVGAGI. The V gene lost 5 bases and the J gene lost 5 bases, with 11 bases spanning the gap. CDR3 length: 13 amino acids. In DNA form, the CDR3 reads TGTGCCAGCAGTCGGGAGTACCTAGATACGCAGTATTTT. It specifies CASSREYLDTQYF.

The CDR3 spells CASSPGQGSYYEQYF. The CDR3 DNA reads as TGTGCCAGCAGTCCCGGACAGGGTAGTTACTACGAGCAGTACTTC. The V call is TRBV6-1, the J call TRBJ2-7; 8 nucleotides agree with TRBD1. In germline, CDR1 is MNHNS, CDR2 SASEGT. The J segment lost 3 bases and the V segment lost 5 bases, leaving 9 bases of the junction unmatched. The CDR3 runs to 15 residues.

The chain combines TRBV25-1 with TRBJ1-1; 7 bases map to TRBD1. In germline, CDR1 is MGHDK, CDR2 SYGVNS. The CDR3 covers 15 residues. V trimming: 7 bases; J trimming: 1 base; junction bases outside the gene matches: 9. CDR3 DNA: TGTGCCAGCACCCCGATGGGACAGCAGAACACTGAAGCTTTCTTT. This translates into CASTPMGQQNTEAFF.

The chain uses TRBV19 and TRBJ1-1; no clear D gene. Germline V gene sequence: CDR1 LNHDA, CDR2 SQIVND (reference sequence). Between the trimmed V and J ends, which lost 11 bases and 6 bases, there was a span of 28 bases. CDR3 length: 16 residues. For the CDR3, the DNA is TGTGCCGTGAAGAACCGCCTTCAAGGCGGGAAGGCTGAAGCTTTCTTT. Translation: CAVKNRLQGGKAEAFF.

The V and J genes are TRBV7-6 and TRBJ2-3, with a possible D match to TRBD2 (5 bases). V lost 1 base to trimming and J lost 0 bases, with 11 bases between them. This CDR3 spans 16 amino acids. The germline gives CDR1 SGHVS, CDR2 FNYEAQ. Written as DNA, the CDR3 is TGTGCCAGCAGCTTAGGTGCTGGAGGTAGCACAGATACGCAGTATTTT. This gives the protein CASSLGAGGSTDTQYF.

The V gene is TRBV7-7, the J gene TRBJ2-1; the match to TRBD1 covers 7 bases. Looked up from germline, CDR1 is SSHAT and CDR2 is FNYEAQ (reference sequence). After removal of 4 bases from V and 4 bases from J, the junction contained 7 bases not matched to a gene. CDR3 length equals 15 residues. The CDR3 here is CASSSRQGPYNEQFF. As DNA, the CDR3 is TGTGCCAGCAGCTCCAGACAGGGACCTTACAATGAGCAGTTCTTC.

The chain recombines TRBV5-1 with TRBJ2-5, with a possible D match to TRBD2 (6 bases). The germline V and J ends were trimmed by 1 base and 1 base, with 17 bases remaining between them. Germline CDR1 is SGHRS and CDR2 is YFSETQ. CDR3 length: 17 amino acids. This chain's CDR3 is CASSLFPGAGFQETQYF. DNA of the CDR3: TGCGCCAGCAGCTTGTTTCCTGGAGCGGGTTTCCAAGAGACCCAGTACTTC. Variable domain in full (rest from reference TRBV5-1 and TRBJ2-5): KAGVTQTPRYLIKTRGQQVTLSCSPISGHRSVSWYQQTPGQGLQFLFEYFSETQRNKGNFPGRFSGRQFSNSRSEMNVSTLELGDSALYLCASSLFPGAGFQETQYFGPGTRLLVL.

The J gene is TRBJ1-1, the V gene TRBV3-1 (or the pseudogene TRBV3-2); D perhaps matches TRBD1 (5 bases). V was clipped by 4 bases and J by 9 bases, with 18 bases between them. The CDR3 covers 14 residues. The germline V gene encodes CDR1 LGHDT and CDR2 YNNKEL (reference sequence). The DNA of the CDR3 is TGTGCCAGCAGCCCCCCGGGGGGGAAGGGTAAAGCTTTCTTT. It codes for CASSPPGGKGKAFF.

The CDR3 spells CASSPTANSYEQYF. CDR3 bases: TGTGCCAGCAGTCCCACAGCTAACTCCTACGAGCAGTACTTC. This chain links TRBV28 with TRBJ2-7; D gene ambiguous. The germline V gene has CDR1 MDHEN and CDR2 SYDVKM. Trimming cost V 5 bases and J 0 bases, with 11 bases left between them. The CDR3 sequence is 14 residues long.

The rearrangement links TRBV7-9 to TRBJ1-2; 9 nucleotides match TRBD1. The V gene end was trimmed by 5 bases and the J gene end by 7 bases; junction bases not matched to a gene: 8. The CDR3 is 14 amino acids. The germline gives CDR1 SEHNR, CDR2 FQNEAQ (reference sequence). The CDR3 coding sequence is TGTGCCAGCAGCCTCGAGGACAGGGGTATTGGCTACACCTTC. Translation: CASSLEDRGIGYTF.

The chain uses TRBV6-5 and TRBJ2-5; possible D gene TRBD1, 5 bases. CDR3 length: 13 residues. Trimming removed 10 bases at V and 5 bases at J, with 17 bases between. In germline, CDR1 is MNHEY, CDR2 SVGAGI. In DNA form, the CDR3 reads TGTGCCACCACCTTTAGGGGCTGGGAGACCCAGTACTTC. Translated: CATTFRGWETQYF.

The rearrangement links TRBV19 to TRBJ2-7; 8 bases agree with TRBD1. The CDR3 runs 15 residues. Germline V gene data show CDR1 as LNHDA and CDR2 as SQIVND (reference sequence). V lost 5 bases, J lost 5 bases, and 11 bases stayed unmatched. DNA of the CDR3: TGTGCCAGTAGTCTCGCGGACAGGGCGCGGGACGAGCAGTACTTC. Protein product: CASSLADRARDEQYF.

This chain links TRBV3-1 (or the pseudogene TRBV3-2) with TRBJ2-1, with D perhaps matching TRBD2 (5 bases). Trimming took 1 base from V and 9 from J, leaving 10 bases between them. The CDR3 spans 13 residues. The germline V gene has CDR1 LGHDT and CDR2 YNNKEL (reference sequence). The CDR3 nucleotides read TGTGCCAGCAGCCAAGCTAGCTTCCCTGAGCAGTTCTTC. Amino acid sequence: CASSQASFPEQFF.